A single sample is the source of the 8 T cell receptor beta chains below, sequenced in a study of follicular helper T cells after annual influenza vaccination. Time point denoted: 2015-2016 season, pre-vaccination. Assay used: immunoSEQ multiplex PCR; TCRdb lists only in-frame clones, some missing. The data contain under 6,500 clones, roughly 85% of them singletons. Here the sequenced sample was CXCR5+ CD38- circulating T follicular helper cells from blood, taken on the day of influenza vaccination. Described subset: circulating Tfh, non-naive CD4+CXCR5+PD-1+ (ICOS+CD38+ or ICOS-CD38-). Receptors originate from an adult who received the influenza vaccine.

The chain couples TRBV7-9 to TRBJ2-1; a possible D gene is TRBD2 (6 bases). The CDR3 runs to 14 residues. Germline CDR1 is SEHNR and CDR2 is FQNEAQ (reference sequence). The germline V and J ends were trimmed by 3 bases and 4 bases, with 10 bases remaining between them. CDR3 nucleotides: TGTGCCAGCAGCTTTGAAGGGACTTACAATGAGCAGTTCTTC. The encoded protein is CASSFEGTYNEQFF.

The chain has TRBV30 and TRBJ1-4; unclear D gene. Germline lookup yields CDR1 GTSNPN and CDR2 SVGIG (reference sequence). The V end lost 4 bases, the J end lost 0 bases, and 12 bases lay between the germline ends. The CDR3 covers 15 residues. In DNA, the CDR3 is TGTGCCTGGAAAGGTGGCCGGACAACTAATGAAAAACTGTTTTTT. Translated, it gives CAWKGGRTTNEKLFF. The full variable domain, its missing parts supplied by reference TRBV30 and TRBJ1-4, is SQTIHQWPATLVQPVGSPLSLECTVEGTSNPNLYWYRQAAGRGLQLLFYSVGIGQISSEVPQNLSASRPQDRQFILSSKKLLLSDSGFYLCAWKGGRTTNEKLFFGSGTQLSVL.

The rearrangement uses TRBV6-1 and TRBJ2-2; D may be TRBD1 or TRBD2 (5 bases each). Germline V gene lookup returns CDR1 MNHNS and CDR2 SASEGT. CDR3 size: 16 residues. The V end lost 1 base, the J end lost 6 bases, and 15 bases lay between the germline ends. The CDR3, as DNA: TGTGCCAGCAGTGAAGGAGGGGTTAGGGCCCCCGGGGAGCTGTTTTTT. This codes for CASSEGGVRAPGELFF.

The J gene is TRBJ2-7, the V gene TRBV5-4; tentatively, D is TRBD2 (7 bases). Trimming pared 4 bases from V and 6 bases from J, leaving 20 bases between. Germline V gene sequence: CDR1 SGHNT, CDR2 YYREEE (reference sequence). The CDR3 spans 15 residues. In nucleotides, the CDR3 is TGTGCCAGCAGCCCTGGGGGGGGGCAGGCCTCCGAGCAGTACTTC. It yields the protein CASSPGGGQASEQYF.

V gene TRBV7-9 combines with J gene TRBJ1-5; TRBD1 matches at 9 bases. This CDR3 region has 15 residues. Per germline, CDR1 SEHNR and CDR2 FQNEAQ (reference sequence). With 5 bases clipped from V and 6 bases from J, the junction kept 8 bases outside the gene matches. CDR3 sequence: CASSHTGGERQPQHF. The CDR3 bases are TGTGCCAGCAGCCACACAGGGGGCGAACGTCAGCCCCAGCATTTT.

The rearrangement uses TRBV5-1 and TRBJ2-5; 10 bases match TRBD2. The length of the CDR3 is 13 residues. Trimming took 6 bases from V and 5 from J; bases not matched to a gene: 4. The germline CDR1 and CDR2 sequences are SGHRS and YFSETQ. In nucleotides, the CDR3 is TGCGCCAGCACCTATAGCGGGAGGGAGACCCAGTACTTC. Protein: CASTYSGRETQYF.

This clone occurred once. The chain combines TRBV30 with TRBJ2-1; 13 bases match TRBD2. The CDR3 is 18 amino acids. Trimming cost V 2 bases and J 7 bases; bases outside gene matches: 14. Per the germline V gene, CDR1 is GTSNPN and CDR2 is SVGIG (reference sequence). The DNA for the CDR3 is TGTGCCTGGAGTAGCGGACTAGCGGGAGAACCCCTCGGGAATGAGCAGTTCTTC. Amino acids: CAWSSGLAGEPLGNEQFF.

A single count supports this clone. V usage is TRBV9 and J usage is TRBJ2-5, with unresolved D. The CDR3 contains 13 residues. Germline V gives CDR1 SGDLS, CDR2 YYNGEE. V was pared by 1 base and J by 1 base, with 5 bases between. The CDR3 DNA reads TGTGCCAGCAGCGTACGACCCCAAGAGACCCAGTACTTC. It encodes CASSVRPQETQYF. Combining the CDR3 with reference TRBV9 and TRBJ2-5 gives the whole variable domain DSGVTQTPKHLITATGQRVTLRCSPRSGDLSVYWYQQSLDQGLQFLIQYYNGEERAKGNILERFSAQQFPDLHSELNLSSLELGDSALYFCASSVRPQETQYFGPGTRLLVL.